This T cell receptor (beta chain) was sequenced for a study of T cell responses to AZD1222 COVID-19 vaccine. Overall study context: Pooled samples include second doses given at about 4 or 12 weeks. The study, taken as a whole, reports: Unmutated variant regions are reportedly the target of nearly half of TCRs that are spike-specific. Among the donors, most were white British and more were female, and clonal diversity was possibly underestimated.

As regards this clone: Its antigen is undetermined.

The V gene lost 7 bases and the J gene lost 6 bases, with 21 bases spanning the gap. Germline CDR1 and CDR2: MNHEY and SVGAGI. The CDR3 contains 15 residues. Assay used: immunoSEQ multiplex PCR; TCRdb lists only in-frame clones, some missing. Of roughly 100,000 clones listed, approximately 86% are singletons. This rearrangement joins TRBV6-5 to TRBJ1-2; TRBD1 is a possible D gene (6 bases). The material sequenced was peripheral blood, taken on day 0 of AZD1222 vaccination. The sequence came from an adult in good health. Here the CDR3 reads CASTYRDTAGDGYTF. For the CDR3, the DNA is TGTGCCAGCACCTACCGGGACACGGCCGGGGATGGCTACACCTTC.